Here is one T cell receptor (beta chain) with its context. This clone's antigen is unknown. No base quality values were provided; no much bigger clone lies one nucleotide off. This specimen comes from a study of blood T cell repertoires in COVID-19 (dated by TCRdb to the early 2020s). Regarding the study in general: The collaborator samples originated in the United States, Italy and Spain and spanned the acute and convalescent phases of COVID-19. The material from the prospective study consisted of cDNA or gDNA derived from T cells, B-cell-depleted T cells, or PBMCs. Subjects who had been exposed to COVID-19, were actively infected with it, or had recovered from it provided the deeply sampled blood TCRbeta repertoires that made up the dataset. The repertoires were released in a freely available public database meant as a resource for research on the immune response to SARS-CoV-2. The samples were drawn from the first 160 participants of the ongoing ImmuneRACE study and from over 950 subjects provided by 6 global collaborators. A de-identified subject ID, COVID-19 status, age in years and sex were almost always included in the sample metadata. Where available, HLA class I and class II types were obtained from metadata supplied by the sample provider rather than from assay-based typing.

What the work shows at the level of the full study, not this receptor alone: Clinical and demographic metadata were provided uncurated, with the amount varying by source and participant.

The immunoSEQ Assay, a bias-controlled multiplex PCR, was used to amplify TCRbeta CDR3 regions from genomic DNA. Per the source publication's procedure: The number of nucleated cells in each sample was estimated by amplification of reference gene primers within the assay. Sequence reads were collapsed and filtered to measure the absolute abundance of every unique TCRbeta CDR3 rearrangement. For each sample, productive Simpson clonality was calculated as the square root of Simpson's diversity index over productive rearrangements. Entries here come from immuneACCESS through TCRdb and include only in-frame sequences with V and J called. Some clones fail to appear in such tables; in the studies checked, an unresolved V gene covers under half of the shortfall, and the cause of the remainder is unknown. V and J calls and clone size are copied from that table; D and trimming were computed from the DNA. For this sample the table gives about 98,000 clones, of which approximately 80% were detected only once. The ten largest clones take up roughly 4% of the sample.

Collaborating institutions collected whole blood in K2EDTA tubes following their own protocols. Collaborator samples were shipped for TCRbeta analysis as frozen whole blood, isolated PBMCs, or DNA extracted from either sample type. There are 17 amino acids in the CDR3, from cysteine to phenylalanine inclusive. The CDR3 DNA has 51 bases and is translated from base 1. V and J are trimmed by 4 bases and 11 bases, and the gene matches miss 21 bases of the junction. CDR1 and CDR2, looked up from the germline V gene, are SGHDT and YYEEEE. The rearranged segments are TRBV5-6 and TRBJ2-3, and 8 bases in between align with TRBD1. Sequenced input: peripheral blood. The TCR originated in a man aged 60 to 75 with acute or convalescent COVID-19. The DNA sequence reads TGTGCCAGCAGCACTCAATCGACAGGGGAACTTACGTTTGGGCAGTATTTT. The encoded protein is CASSTQSTGELTFGQYF.